This T cell receptor beta chain was identified in a study of regulatory T cells in long-lasting Graves disease listed by TCRdb under 2021. General notes on the study: Persistent Graves' disease was defined as persistently positive TSH receptor autoantibodies together with antithyroid drug treatment for over 5 years. Persistent Graves' disease patients were compared with newly diagnosed Graves' disease patients by peripheral blood TCR sequencing and RNA sequencing. The study was conducted in China and was registered as a clinical trial. A total of about 35 samples underwent TCR sequencing, from about 13 patients with persistent Graves' disease and roughly 20 patients with newly diagnosed Graves' disease. Persistent Graves' disease patients in the clinical cohort had taken antithyroid drugs for approximately 9.5 years on average. Paper-wide results and their limitations: The study examined only peripheral blood because the primary lesion, thyroid tissue, could not be accessed. Compared with newly diagnosed patients, patients with persistent Graves' disease had lower TCR Shannon entropy and fewer highly expanded clones, which suggests clonal expansion. Sequencing and analysis were limited to the TCR beta chain. TRBV28, TRBJ1-2 and TRBJ2-5 were preferentially used in persistent disease, while TRBV20-1 and TRBJ2-1 were favored in newly diagnosed disease. A larger number of public clonotypes was shared among persistent patients (around 2,500) than among newly diagnosed patients (around 970). The authors acknowledged the small sample size as a limitation that may reduce accuracy.

The CDR3 spans 15 residues, from the cysteine through the phenylalanine. Only CDR3 DNA remains: 45 bases, in frame from the first base. Trimming removed 2 bases from V and 6 bases from J; the gene matches leave 9 bases unexplained. From a lookup of the germline V gene (reference sequence), CDR1 and CDR2 are DFQATT and SNEGSKA. The library was prepared using multiplex PCR. Sequencing relied on an Illumina HiSeq 4000. CDR3 regions were amplified by Arm-PCR with iRepertoire HTBI primers to construct TCR beta libraries. Before sequencing, the PCR products underwent gel purification. Concerning the study's data processing: Gene usage analysis of CDR3 amino acid clonotypes used the approximately 56 TRBV and 14 to 15 TRBJ segments found across samples. Filtered high-quality paired reads were merged into contigs using COPE and FqMerger. Contigs were aligned with BLAST to IMGT TRBV, TRBD and TRBJ reference genes, and CDR3 was defined per IMGT. Any clonotype with a frequency above 0.1% was classified as a highly expanded clone. Shannon entropy was used to measure repertoire diversity, and the Gini coefficient was used to measure V-J evenness. Clonotypes shared by more than one individual were considered public. TCRdb passed the public sequencing reads through fastp at Q25 and MiXCR, retaining productive beta sequences. All rows with the same CDR3 protein become a single entry with the most common DNA and genes. The V and J calls were not made by the authors but by TCRdb's processing. The sample table contains hundreds of thousands of distinct CDR3 sequences; only one count was recorded for roughly 23% of them. Jointly, the top ten make up roughly an eighth of the sample.

The time point tag for this specimen amounts to: persistent/refractory GD, antithyroid drugs over 5 years with positive TRAb. For both TCR sequencing and RNA sequencing, RNA was extracted from PBMCs in TRIzol. Graves' disease was diagnosed according to American Thyroid Association guidelines. Patients for the study were recruited at an endocrinology department in Xi'an, China. Each patient gave around 9.2 milliliters of peripheral blood, collected in an EDTA anticoagulant tube. Ficoll Paque Plus density gradient separation was used to isolate PBMCs, and no further T cell sorting was performed. An Agilent 2100 Bioanalyzer and agarose gel were used to check RNA quality, while a NanoDrop 2000 measured RNA concentration. Concerning this clonotype: The target of this receptor is not known. Base qualities were left out, and no much larger clone turns up one base away.

The TCR originated in a female donor with Graves disease. In this chain, TRBV20-1 is recombined with TRBJ1-2, and TRBD1 aligns with 10 junction nucleotides. This material consisted of peripheral blood mononuclear cells (PBMCs), taken when the disease was refractory, from a patient treated with antithyroid drugs. The CDR3 is CSARHRDRGWDGYTF. The nucleotides are TGCAGTGCTAGACACCGGGACAGGGGATGGGATGGCTACACCTTC.